This T cell receptor beta chain came from a study of Ad26.COV2.S vaccination and SARS-CoV-2 variants. General study points: TCR breadth and depth analyses may have underestimated total T cell responses.

Treatment denoted: 19 received Ad26.COV2.S at low or high dose, single or two shots; roughly five received placebo; per-sample allocation not given. On day 63 after the first injection, vaccine and placebo recipients gave samples. Only in-frame clones appear in the TCRdb table, and some are missing; sequencing was by immunoSEQ multiplex PCR. The profile shows about 440,000 clones, around nine tenths of them singletons. Turning to this clone: The antigen remains unidentified.

Germline values: CDR1 SGHTA, CDR2 FQGNSA. With 4 bases removed from V and 4 bases from J, the gap between germline ends came to 14 bases. The CDR3 consists of 15 residues. The source was peripheral blood, collected in a trial of Ad26.COV2.S vaccine versus placebo. The J gene is TRBJ2-1, the V gene TRBV7-2; maybe TRBD2 (5 bases). The sequence came from a person between 18 and 65 years old who received the Ad26.COV2.S COVID-19 vaccine or a placebo. In nucleotides, the CDR3 is TGTGCCAGCAGCTCCGAAGTTAGCGCGTACAATGAGCAGTTCTTC. It translates to CASSSEVSAYNEQFF.